The clone carrying this TCR beta chain was detected a few times. The data were obtained in a study of molecular identifiers for immune sequencing clone quantification. V lost 4 bases and J 3 bases, leaving 13 bases between the germline ends. CDR1 and CDR2 (germline): LNHNV, YYDKDF (reference sequence). The CDR3 is made up of 14 amino acids. With listed TCR primers and previously described methods, bulk TCR libraries were prepared. TCRdb re-analysed the PCR reads in MiXCR, keeping a single row per CDR3 protein. Counted here are 460,000 or so distinct CDR3 sequences, less than 30% occurring once; the ten biggest clones make up roughly 0.77%.

Material: naive CD8+ T cells from blood, with Jurkat cell RNA spiked in. Subset noted: FACS-sorted CD8+CD4-CCR7+CD45RA+ naive T cells. The TCR comes from a human donor in good health. Some libraries in this study had Jurkat cell RNA spiked in. The chain links TRBV15 to TRBJ2-7; no clear D. DNA of the CDR3: TGTGCCACCAGCAAGGAGAAGCTAGTCTACGAGCAGTACTTC. Translating gives CATSKEKLVYEQYF. The full variable domain, rest sourced from reference TRBV15 and TRBJ2-7, is DAMVIQNPRYQVTQFGKPVTLSCSQTLNHNVMYWYQQKSSQAPKLLFHYYDKDFNNEADTPDNFQSRRPNTSFCFLDIRSPGLGDTAMYLCATSKEKLVYEQYFGPGTRLTVT.